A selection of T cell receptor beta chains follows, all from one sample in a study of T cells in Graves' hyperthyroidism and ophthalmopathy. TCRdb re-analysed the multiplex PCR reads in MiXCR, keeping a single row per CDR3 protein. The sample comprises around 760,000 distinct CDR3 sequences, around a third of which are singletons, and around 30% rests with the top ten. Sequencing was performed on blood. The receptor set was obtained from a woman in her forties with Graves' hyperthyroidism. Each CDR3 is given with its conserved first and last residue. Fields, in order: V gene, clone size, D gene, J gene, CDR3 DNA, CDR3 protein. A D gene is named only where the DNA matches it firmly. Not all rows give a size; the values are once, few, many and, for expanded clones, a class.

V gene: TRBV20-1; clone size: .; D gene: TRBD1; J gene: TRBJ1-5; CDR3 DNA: TGCAGTGCTCCTCGGACAGGTAGCAATCAGCCCCAGCATTTT; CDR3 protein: CSAPRTGSNQPQHF
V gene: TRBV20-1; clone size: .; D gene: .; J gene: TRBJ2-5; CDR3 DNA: TGCAGTGCCTACTCGGAGACCCAGTACTTC; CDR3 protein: CSAYSETQYF
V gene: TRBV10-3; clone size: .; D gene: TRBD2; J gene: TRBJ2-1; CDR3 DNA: TGTGCCATCAGCCTTTGGGGAAGCGGGGACTACAATGAGCAGTTCTTC; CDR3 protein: CAISLWGSGDYNEQFF
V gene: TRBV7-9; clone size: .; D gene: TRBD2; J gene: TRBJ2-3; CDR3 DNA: TGTGCCAGCAGCAATACCGGACCGACTAGCGGGAGGGCCCTCGCCACAGATACGCAGTATTTT; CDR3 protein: CASSNTGPTSGRALATDTQYF
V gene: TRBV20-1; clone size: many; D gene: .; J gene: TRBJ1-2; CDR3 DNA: TGCAGTGCTAGCCTCACTCGGGACTATGGCTACACCTTC; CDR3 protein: CSASLTRDYGYTF
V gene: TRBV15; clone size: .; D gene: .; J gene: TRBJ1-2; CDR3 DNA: TGTGCCACCAGCAGTGAAAGGGCCTTATATGGCTACACCTTC; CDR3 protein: CATSSERALYGYTF
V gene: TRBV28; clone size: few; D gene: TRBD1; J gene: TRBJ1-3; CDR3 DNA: TGTGCCAGCAGTTCTCCGGACAGGTCTGGAAACACCATATATTTT; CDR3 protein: CASSSPDRSGNTIYF
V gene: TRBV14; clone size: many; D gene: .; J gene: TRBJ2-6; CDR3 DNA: TGTGCCAGCACCCGTTCCCTCGGCAGGGGAATAGTTGGGGCCAACGTCCTGACTTTC; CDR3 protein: CASTRSLGRGIVGANVLTF
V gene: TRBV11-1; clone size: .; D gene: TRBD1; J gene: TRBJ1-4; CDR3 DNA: TGTGGCAGCAGCCCGGAGATGAGGGGGCCTAATGAAAAACTGTTTTTT; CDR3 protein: CGSSPEMRGPNEKLFF
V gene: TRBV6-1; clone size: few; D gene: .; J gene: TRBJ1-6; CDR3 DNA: TGTGCCAGCAGTGGGGGTGGAATTTCACCCCTCCACTTT; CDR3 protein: CASSGGGISPLHF
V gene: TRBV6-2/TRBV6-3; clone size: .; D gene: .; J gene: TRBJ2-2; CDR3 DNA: TGTGCCAGCAGCGAGGAGAGGGAGCTGTTTTTT; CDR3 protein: CASSEERELFF
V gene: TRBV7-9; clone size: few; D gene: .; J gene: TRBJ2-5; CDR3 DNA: TGTGCCAGCAGCTTTTTTGGACAGCGGGAGACCCAGTACTTC; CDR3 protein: CASSFFGQRETQYF
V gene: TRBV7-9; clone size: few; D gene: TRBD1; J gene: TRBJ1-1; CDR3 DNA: TGTGCCAGCAGCCCGGGACAGGGAGGGGGCACTGAAGCTTTCTTT; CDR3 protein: CASSPGQGGGTEAFF
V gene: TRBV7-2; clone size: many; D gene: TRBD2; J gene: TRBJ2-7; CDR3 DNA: TGTGCCAGCAGCTACGCAGCGGGAAGCTCCTACGAGCAGTACTTC; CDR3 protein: CASSYAAGSSYEQYF
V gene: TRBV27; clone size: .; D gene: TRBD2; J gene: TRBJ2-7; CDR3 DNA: TGTGCCAGCAGTTCTAGCGGGAGGGCGGAGAACGAGCAGTACTTC; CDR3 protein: CASSSSGRAENEQYF
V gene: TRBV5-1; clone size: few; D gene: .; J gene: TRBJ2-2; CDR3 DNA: TGCGCCAGCATGACTGGAAACACCGGGGAGCTGTTTTTT; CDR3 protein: CASMTGNTGELFF
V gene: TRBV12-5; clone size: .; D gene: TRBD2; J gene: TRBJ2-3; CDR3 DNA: TGTGCCAGCAGCCGCGACCGGACTAGCGGGAGGGATACGCAGTATTTT; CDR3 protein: CASSRDRTSGRDTQYF
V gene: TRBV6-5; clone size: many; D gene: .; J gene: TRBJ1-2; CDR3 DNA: TGTGCCAGCAGTTCCGTCTCTGGGGGTGGCTACACCTTC; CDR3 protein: CASSSVSGGGYTF
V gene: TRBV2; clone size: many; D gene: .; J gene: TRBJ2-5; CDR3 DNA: TGTGCCAGCAAATGGTCACAGACACAAGAGACCCAGTACTTC; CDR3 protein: CASKWSQTQETQYF
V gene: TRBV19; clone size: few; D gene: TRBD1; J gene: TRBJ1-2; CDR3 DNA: TGTGCCAGTACTAAAGAAGGGGGCACAGGGCGGGATGGCTACACCTTC; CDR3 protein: CASTKEGGTGRDGYTF
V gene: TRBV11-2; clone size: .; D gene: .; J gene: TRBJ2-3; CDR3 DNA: TGTGCCAGCAGCACTCGTCCAGATACGCAGTATTTT; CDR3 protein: CASSTRPDTQYF
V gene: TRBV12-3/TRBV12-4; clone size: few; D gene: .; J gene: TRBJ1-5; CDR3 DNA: TGTGCCAGCAGTCCAGGGCTCGGCAATCAGCCCCAGCATTTT; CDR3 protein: CASSPGLGNQPQHF
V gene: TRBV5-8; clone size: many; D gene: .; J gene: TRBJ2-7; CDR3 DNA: TGTGCCAGCAGCTTGGCGGGGTGGGAGCAGTACTTC; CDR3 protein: CASSLAGWEQYF
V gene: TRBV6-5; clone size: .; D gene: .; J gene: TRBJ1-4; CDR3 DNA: TGTGCCAGCAGTTACTCGTCTTGGAGGGAAAAACTGTTTTTT; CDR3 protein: CASSYSSWREKLFF
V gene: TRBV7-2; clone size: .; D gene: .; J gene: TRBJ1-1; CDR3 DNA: TGTGCCAGCAGCTTAGTTGTAGGGTCCACTGAAGCTTTCTTT; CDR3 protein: CASSLVVGSTEAFF
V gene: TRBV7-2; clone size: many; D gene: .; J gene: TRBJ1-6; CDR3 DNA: TGTGCCAGCAGCTACCGCGGGGGAAATTCACCCCTCCACTTT; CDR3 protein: CASSYRGGNSPLHF
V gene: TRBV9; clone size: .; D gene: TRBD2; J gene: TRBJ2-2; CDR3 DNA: TGTGCCAGCAGCTCAGCCACTAGCGGGTTGACCAGGGAGCTGTTTTTT; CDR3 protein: CASSSATSGLTRELFF
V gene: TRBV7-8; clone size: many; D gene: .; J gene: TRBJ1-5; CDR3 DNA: TGTGCCAGCAGCTTAGTTGGGGAAGGCAATCAGCCCCAGCATTTT; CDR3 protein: CASSLVGEGNQPQHF
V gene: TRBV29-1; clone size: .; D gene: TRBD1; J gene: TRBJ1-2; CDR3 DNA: TGCAGCCGACAGGGTGGTGGGTATGGCTACACCTTC; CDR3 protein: CSRQGGGYGYTF
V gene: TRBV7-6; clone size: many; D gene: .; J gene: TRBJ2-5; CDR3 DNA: TGTGCCAGCCAAGAGACCCAGTACTTC; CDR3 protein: CASQETQYF
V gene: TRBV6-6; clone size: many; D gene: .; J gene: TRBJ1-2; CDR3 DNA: TGTGCCACCTCCGCATGGGGCAACTATGGCTACACCTTC; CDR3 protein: CATSAWGNYGYTF
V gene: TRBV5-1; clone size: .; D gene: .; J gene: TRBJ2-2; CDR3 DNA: TGCGCCAGCAGCTTGGCCGCGGCGAACACCGGGGAGCTGTTTTTT; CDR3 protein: CASSLAAANTGELFF
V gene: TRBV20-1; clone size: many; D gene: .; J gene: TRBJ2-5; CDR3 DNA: TGCAGTGCTTCACAGGGGAGGGAGACCCAGTACTTC; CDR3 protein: CSASQGRETQYF
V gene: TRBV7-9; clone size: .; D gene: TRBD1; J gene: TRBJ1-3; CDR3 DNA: TGTGCCAGCAGCGAAGATCGGGACAGGAGCTCTGGAAACACCATATATTTT; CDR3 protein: CASSEDRDRSSGNTIYF
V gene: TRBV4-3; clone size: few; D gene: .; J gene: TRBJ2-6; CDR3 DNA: TGCGCCAGCAGCCATCAGTCAACAGGGTCAGGGGCCAACGTCCTGACTTTC; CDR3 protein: CASSHQSTGSGANVLTF
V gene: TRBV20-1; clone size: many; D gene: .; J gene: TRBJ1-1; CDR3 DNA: TGCAGTGCCCTAAGTGCAGGGGTGCGGACTGAAGCTTTCTTT; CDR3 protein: CSALSAGVRTEAFF
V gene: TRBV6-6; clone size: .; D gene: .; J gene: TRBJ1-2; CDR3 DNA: TGTGCCAGCAGTTACATAGGGAACAGGTTACGCTACACCTTC; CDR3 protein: CASSYIGNRLRYTF
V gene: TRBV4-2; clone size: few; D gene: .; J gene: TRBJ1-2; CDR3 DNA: TGTGCCAGCAGCCAAATAACGAGGGTAATAAACTATGGCTACACCTTC; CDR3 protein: CASSQITRVINYGYTF
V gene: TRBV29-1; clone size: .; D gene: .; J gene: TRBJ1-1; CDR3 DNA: TGCAGCGTTTTAGGAGCGAACACTGAAGCTTTCTTT; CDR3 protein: CSVLGANTEAFF
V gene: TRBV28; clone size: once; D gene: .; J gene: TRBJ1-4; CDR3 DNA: TGTGCCAGCCACCCGGGGAACAGTGAAAAACTGTTTTTT; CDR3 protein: CASHPGNSEKLFF
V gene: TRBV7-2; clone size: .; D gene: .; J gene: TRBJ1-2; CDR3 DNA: TGTGCCAGCAGCAACCCCGGGCTGGGGGGCTACACCTTC; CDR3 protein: CASSNPGLGGYTF
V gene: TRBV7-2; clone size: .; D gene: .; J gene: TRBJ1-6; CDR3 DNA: TGTGCCAGCAGCCCCTTGGGGGAAGCCATCTCGGGGTCACCCCTCCACTTT; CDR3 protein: CASSPLGEAISGSPLHF
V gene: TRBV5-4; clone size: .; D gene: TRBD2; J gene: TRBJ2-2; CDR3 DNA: TGTGCCAGCAGCTTGGGACTAGCGGCCGCGAACACCGGGGAGCTGTTTTTT; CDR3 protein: CASSLGLAAANTGELFF
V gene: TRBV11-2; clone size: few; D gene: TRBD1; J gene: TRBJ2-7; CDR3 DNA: TGTGCCAACAGCTTGACAGGGTACGAGCAGTACTTC; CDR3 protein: CANSLTGYEQYF
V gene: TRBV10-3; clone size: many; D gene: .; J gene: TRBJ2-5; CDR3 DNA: TGTGCCATCAGTGACGGTGGGGAGACCCAGTACTTC; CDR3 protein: CAISDGGETQYF
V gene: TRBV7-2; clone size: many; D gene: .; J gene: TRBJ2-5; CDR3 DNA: TGTGCCAGCAGCTACCTTGGGGTCGAGACCCAGTACTTC; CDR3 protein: CASSYLGVETQYF
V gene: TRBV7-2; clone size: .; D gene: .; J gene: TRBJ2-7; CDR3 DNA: TGTGCCAGCAGCCTACCGGGGTGGGCCAACGAGCAGTACTTC; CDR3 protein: CASSLPGWANEQYF
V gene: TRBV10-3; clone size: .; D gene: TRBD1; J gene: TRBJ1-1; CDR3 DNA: TGTGCCACCAGTCCCCCCGGGACAGGGGGCACTGAAGCTTTCTTT; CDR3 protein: CATSPPGTGGTEAFF
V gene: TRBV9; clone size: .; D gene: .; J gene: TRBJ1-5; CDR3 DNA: TGTGCCAGCAGTGTGGACAGCCTCAATCAGCCCCAGCATTTT; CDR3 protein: CASSVDSLNQPQHF
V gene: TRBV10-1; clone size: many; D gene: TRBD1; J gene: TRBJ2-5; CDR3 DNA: TGCGCCAGCAGTGAAGCTCACCCGATTGTTGGGGACAGGGATAACCAGTACTTC; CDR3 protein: CASSEAHPIVGDRDNQYF
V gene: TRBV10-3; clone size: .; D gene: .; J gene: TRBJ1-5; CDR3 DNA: TGTGCCATCAGTGAGTCGAAAGGTGAGAGTCAGCCCCAGCATTTT; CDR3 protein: CAISESKGESQPQHF
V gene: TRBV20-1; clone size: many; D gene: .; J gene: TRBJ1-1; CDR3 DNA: TGCAGTGCTAGGGACGGACAGCGAGACACTGAAGCTTTCTTT; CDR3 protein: CSARDGQRDTEAFF